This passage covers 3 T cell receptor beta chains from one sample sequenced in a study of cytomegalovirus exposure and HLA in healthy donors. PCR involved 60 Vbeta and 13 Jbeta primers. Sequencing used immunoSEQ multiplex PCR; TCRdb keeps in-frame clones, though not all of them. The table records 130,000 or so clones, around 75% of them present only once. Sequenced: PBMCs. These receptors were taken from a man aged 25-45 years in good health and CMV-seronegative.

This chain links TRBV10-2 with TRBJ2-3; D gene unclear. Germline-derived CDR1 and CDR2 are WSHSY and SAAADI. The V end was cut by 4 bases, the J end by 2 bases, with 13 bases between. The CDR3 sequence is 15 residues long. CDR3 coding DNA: TGCGCCAGCAGTGCTCCAGAGGCCCCCACAGATACGCAGTATTTT. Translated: CASSAPEAPTDTQYF.

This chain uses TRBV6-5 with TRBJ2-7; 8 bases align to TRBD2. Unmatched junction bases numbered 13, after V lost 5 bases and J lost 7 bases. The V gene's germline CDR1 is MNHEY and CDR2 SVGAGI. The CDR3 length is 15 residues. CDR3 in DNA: TGTGCCAGCAGTCATGGTCAAGCGGGGGCGGAAGAGCAGTACTTC. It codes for CASSHGQAGAEEQYF.

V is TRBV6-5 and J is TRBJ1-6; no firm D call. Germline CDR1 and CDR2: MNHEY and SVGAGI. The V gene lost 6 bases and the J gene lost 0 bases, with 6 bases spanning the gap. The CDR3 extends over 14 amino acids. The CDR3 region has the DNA TGTGCCAGCAGCAAGAGCTCCTATAATTCACCCCTCCACTTT. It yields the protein CASSKSSYNSPLHF.